The 9 T cell receptor beta chains below all came from one sample that was sequenced in a study of T cell changes during pregnancy in multiple sclerosis (dated by TCRdb to about 2019). Receptor libraries were prepared by the immunoSEQ multiplex PCR assay. Here the immuneACCESS table is served through TCRdb, limited to in-frame sequences with V and J called. Missing clones are a known gap in these copies; in checked studies unresolved V genes cover under half, and the rest lacks a known reason. The sample contains tens of thousands of clones, around 89% of them found a single time. Clones ranked in the top ten supply about 7% of the sample. The input for sequencing was CD8+ T cells from peripheral blood mononuclear cells, taken in the first trimester of pregnancy. The receptors derive from a female donor with multiple sclerosis, enrolled in a pregnancy study.

V is TRBV6-5 and J is TRBJ2-1; no clear D. The length of the CDR3 is 13 residues. Germline V gene data show CDR1 as MNHEY and CDR2 as SVGAGI. V lost 2 bases, J lost 4 bases, and 6 bases lay in between. The CDR3 DNA sequence: TGTGCCAGCAGTTACGAGGAGTACAATGAGCAGTTCTTC. It specifies CASSYEEYNEQFF.

V usage is TRBV7-3 and J usage is TRBJ2-7, with a possible D match to TRBD2 (5 bases). Germline lookup yields CDR1 SGHTA and CDR2 FQGTGA. Trimming removed 10 bases at V and 0 bases at J, with 13 bases between. This CDR3 spans 13 amino acids. CDR3 in amino acids: CATEGLNSYEQYF. The CDR3 region has the DNA TGTGCCACTGAGGGATTAAACTCCTACGAGCAGTACTTC.

The rearrangement uses TRBV28 and TRBJ1-4; tentatively, D is TRBD1 (5 bases). The CDR3 spans 15 residues. The V and J ends lost 3 bases and 8 bases respectively, with 16 bases between them. Germline CDR1 is MDHEN and CDR2 is SYDVKM. This chain's CDR3 is CASSFGQRVGEKLFF. As DNA, the CDR3 is TGTGCCAGCAGTTTCGGACAAAGGGTGGGGGAAAAACTGTTTTTT.

This sequence joins TRBV5-5 and TRBJ2-7, with D perhaps matching TRBD1 (6 bases). Germline V gene lookup returns CDR1 SGHKS and CDR2 YYEKEE (reference sequence). CDR3 size: 15 residues. V lost 0 bases and J 1 base, leaving 11 bases between the germline ends. As DNA, the CDR3 is TGTGCCAGCAGCTTGGCCATACAGGGTTCCTACGAGCAGTACTTC. Its protein product is CASSLAIQGSYEQYF.

The chain is built from TRBV19 and TRBJ1-1, with D unresolved. Germline assignment: CDR1 LNHDA and CDR2 SQIVND (reference sequence). Trimming shortened V by 5 bases and J by 0 bases, and 13 bases separated the two germline ends. The CDR3 runs to 15 residues. The DNA of the CDR3 is TGTGCCAGTAGTCTGCCGGGAACCATGAACACTGAAGCTTTCTTT. Amino acid sequence: CASSLPGTMNTEAFF.

V gene TRBV4-3 combines with J gene TRBJ2-3; 10 bases agree with TRBD2. Germline loops: CDR1 LGHNA, CDR2 YSLEER. V dropped 4 bases and J dropped 4; count of bases not matched to a gene: 11. This CDR3 is built from 17 residues. CDR3 sequence reads: CASSPSLAGERADTQYF. In nucleotides, the CDR3 is TGCGCCAGCAGCCCTAGCCTAGCGGGAGAGAGGGCAGATACGCAGTATTTT.

This clone has just one count. V is TRBV7-3 and J is TRBJ2-7, with 8 bases identical to TRBD2. Germline V lookup: CDR1 SGHTA, CDR2 FQGTGA. This CDR3 comprises 13 residues. The V segment lost 6 bases and the J segment 7 bases; nucleotides outside the gene matches: 8. DNA for the CDR3: TGTGCCAGCAGAGCTAGCGGGTCGGAGGAGCAGTACTTC. This translates into CASRASGSEEQYF. The full variable domain, completed using reference TRBV7-3 and TRBJ2-7, is GAGVSQTPSNKVTEKGKYVELRCDPISGHTALYWYRQSLGQGPEFLIYFQGTGAADDSGLPNDRFFAVRPEGSVSTLKIQRTERGDSAVYLCASRASGSEEQYFGPGTRLTVT.

This chain links TRBV28 with TRBJ2-5; D possibly corresponds to TRBD2 (6 bases). The CDR3 extends over 18 amino acids. V dropped 6 bases and J dropped 4 bases, with 27 bases sitting between them. Germline V gene lookup returns CDR1 MDHEN and CDR2 SYDVKM. The CDR3 is CASSPIPLSPREVETQYF. The CDR3 nucleotides read TGTGCCAGCAGCCCTATTCCATTGTCCCCCAGGGAGGTAGAGACCCAGTACTTC.

This rearrangement joins TRBV4-2 to TRBJ2-1, with 8 bases lining up with TRBD2. Germline V lookup: CDR1 LGHNA, CDR2 YNFKEQ. The junction had 9 bases not matched to a gene; V was cut back by 2 bases and J by 6 bases. The length of the CDR3 is 16 residues. The CDR3 nucleotides are TGTGCCAGCAGCCAAAGGAACAGCGGGAGTACCAATGAGCAGTTCTTC. It translates to CASSQRNSGSTNEQFF.